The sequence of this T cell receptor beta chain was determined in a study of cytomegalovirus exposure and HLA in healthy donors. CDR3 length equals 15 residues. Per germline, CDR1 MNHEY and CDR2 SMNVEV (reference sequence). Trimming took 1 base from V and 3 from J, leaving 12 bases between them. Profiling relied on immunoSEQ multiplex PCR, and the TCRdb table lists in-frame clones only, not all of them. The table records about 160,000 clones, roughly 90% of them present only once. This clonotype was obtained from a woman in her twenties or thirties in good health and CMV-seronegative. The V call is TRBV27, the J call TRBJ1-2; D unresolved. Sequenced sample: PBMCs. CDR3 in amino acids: CASSLFPGRDYGYTF. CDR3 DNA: TGTGCCAGCAGTTTATTCCCCGGGCGGGACTATGGCTACACCTTC.